This passage covers 23 T cell receptor beta chains from one sample sequenced in a study of STAT3 mutations in large granular lymphocyte leukemia (dated by TCRdb to about 2019). Receptor libraries were prepared by the immunoSEQ multiplex PCR assay. Imported from immuneACCESS, the table was reduced by TCRdb to in-frame sequences with V and J called. These copies leave out some clones; in studies compared against another copy, an unresolved V gene accounts for under half, and the cause of the remainder is not known. This sample gives about 7,700 clones in total; 70% to 75% of them show up just once. The ten top clones hold roughly 25% of the sample. What these receptors recognize is not known. General conclusions and limits of the study: All T-LGLL patients had at least one immunodominant TCRbeta clonotype, and roughly half had multiple immunodominant subclonotypes.

The sample consisted of peripheral blood mononuclear cells. Source of these receptors: a woman between 40 and 50 years old with T-cell large granular lymphocyte leukemia. Some clones in this sample may be carry-over from other donors' samples. The age is the age at diagnosis.

The gene calls are TRBV6-5 and TRBJ1-1; D unclear. The CDR3 has 15 amino acids. Germline CDR1 and CDR2: MNHEY and SVGAGI. V was trimmed by 0 bases and J by 5 bases, leaving 13 bases between them. CDR3 amino acids: CASSYSFLLETEAFF. The CDR3 region has the DNA TGTGCCAGCAGTTACTCGTTTTTACTCGAGACTGAAGCTTTCTTT.

The genes are TRBV18 and TRBJ1-6; the D is unclear. The germline gives CDR1 KGHSH, CDR2 LQKENI. The CDR3 loop spans 15 amino acids. Trimming took off 6 bases at V and 7 bases at J, with 16 bases between the two ends. CDR3 sequence reads: CASSPTREGNSPLHF. CDR3 bases: TGTGCCAGCTCTCCAACACGTGAGGGAAATTCACCCCTCCACTTT.

This sequence joins TRBV30 and TRBJ2-7, with D possibly being TRBD1 (5 bases). V lost 4 bases to trimming and J lost 5 bases, with 15 bases between them. The CDR3 extends over 13 amino acids. Germline CDR1 GTSNPN, CDR2 SVGIG (reference sequence). CDR3 in amino acids: CAWKGKVVHEQYF. Here the CDR3 DNA reads TGTGCCTGGAAGGGGAAAGTAGTCCACGAGCAGTACTTC.

The chain couples TRBV29-1 to TRBJ1-2; D possibly corresponds to TRBD1 (6 bases). Per the germline V gene, CDR1 is SQVTM and CDR2 is ANQGSEA. V was pared by 6 bases and J by 10 bases, with 12 bases between. The CDR3 loop spans 10 amino acids. The CDR3 region is CSVRDIFYTF. CDR3 bases: TGCAGCGTGAGGGACATCTTCTACACCTTC.

The chain joins TRBV18 to TRBJ2-7; 7 nucleotides line up with TRBD1. CDR1 KGHSH and CDR2 LQKENI come from the germline V gene. The trim removed 3 bases at V and 2 bases at J, leaving 13 bases unmatched. The CDR3 length is 17 residues. CDR3 bases: TGTGCCAGCTCACCCTTCGTGACCGGGACAGCCACCTACGAGCAGTACTTC. Amino acid sequence: CASSPFVTGTATYEQYF. The whole variable domain, filled in from reference TRBV18 and TRBJ2-7, reads NAGVMQNPRHLVRRRGQEARLRCSPMKGHSHVYWYRQLPEEGLKFMVYLQKENIIDESGMPKERFSAEFPKEGPSILRIQQVVRGDSAAYFCASSPFVTGTATYEQYFGPGTRLTVT.

This clone showed up just once. This sequence joins TRBV5-6 and TRBJ2-1; perhaps D is TRBD1 or TRBD2 (5 bases each). V was pared by 6 bases and J by 0 bases, with 16 bases between. The CDR3 has 16 amino acids. The germline V gene encodes CDR1 SGHDT and CDR2 YYEEEE. Here the CDR3 DNA reads TGTGCCAGCACCCCACGGGGCCCGAGCTCCTACAATGAGCAGTTCTTC. It yields the protein CASTPRGPSSYNEQFF.

The CDR3 nucleotides are TGTGCCAGCAGCCCCCCACTACCCGGACAGGGGAGACCCGCAGATACGCAGTATTTT. It yields the protein CASSPPLPGQGRPADTQYF. V gene TRBV7-9 combines with J gene TRBJ2-3, with 9 nucleotides matching TRBD1. Trimming removed 5 bases from V and 4 bases from J; junction bases left unmatched: 19. The CDR3 runs 19 residues. The germline V gene encodes CDR1 SEHNR and CDR2 FQNEAQ (reference sequence).

V gene TRBV18 combines with J gene TRBJ1-4, with TRBD1 matching over 7 bases. V gave up 3 bases and J gave up 2 bases; unmatched junction bases: 9. The CDR3 totals 17 residues. Germline V gene data show CDR1 as KGHSH and CDR2 as LQKENI. The CDR3 nucleotides read TGTGCCAGCTCACCGGGACAGCCCAGGTCCACTAATGAAAAACTGTTTTTT. Translated: CASSPGQPRSTNEKLFF.

CDR3 amino acids: CASSFGSTGTQHYEQYF. The CDR3 DNA is TGTGCCAGCAGCTTCGGTTCCACGGGGACACAACACTACGAGCAGTACTTC. V and J are TRBV7-9 and TRBJ2-7; D is possibly TRBD1 (6 bases). The germline gives CDR1 SEHNR, CDR2 FQNEAQ (reference sequence). V lost 3 bases and J 3 bases, leaving 21 bases between the germline ends. There are 17 residues in the CDR3.

This chain links TRBV30 with TRBJ2-7; a possible D gene is TRBD1 (6 bases). The CDR3 covers 16 residues. Trimming pared 4 bases from V and 5 bases from J, leaving 24 bases between. CDR1 and CDR2 (germline): GTSNPN, SVGIG (reference sequence). The CDR3 protein is CAWTGGVGQLRDEQYF. The CDR3 nucleotides are TGTGCCTGGACCGGCGGTGTGGGACAACTCAGGGACGAGCAGTACTTC.

The chain combines TRBV5-1 with TRBJ1-1; D is ambiguous. V was pared by 9 bases and J by 1 base, with 13 bases between. The germline V gene has CDR1 SGHRS and CDR2 YFSETQ. The CDR3 runs to 13 residues. The CDR3 DNA reads TGCGCCACCAGAGGAGACCCGAACACTGAAGCTTTCTTT. Amino acids: CATRGDPNTEAFF.

The chain uses TRBV5-1 and TRBJ2-3; the D is unclear. V gave up 3 bases and J gave up 0 bases, with 5 bases separating them. CDR1 is SGHRS, CDR2 YFSETQ, per germline. This CDR3 comprises 13 residues. CDR3 in DNA: TGCGCCAGCAGCTCCCCAAGCACAGATACGCAGTATTTT. Its protein is CASSSPSTDTQYF.

The chain carries TRBV30 and TRBJ1-4; D not certain. The CDR3 has 14 amino acids. In germline, CDR1 is GTSNPN, CDR2 SVGIG (reference sequence). V lost 3 bases, J lost 2 bases, and 10 bases lay in between. CDR3 DNA: TGTGCCTGGAGACTGGGCATCACTAATGAAAAACTGTTTTTT. Translation gives CAWRLGITNEKLFF.

The V and J genes are TRBV18 and TRBJ2-3; unclear D gene. CDR3 length: 12 residues. CDR1 is KGHSH and CDR2 is LQKENI in the germline V gene. The V end was cut by 0 bases, the J end by 6 bases, with 4 bases between. The DNA of the CDR3 is TGTGCCAGCTCACCACCGGGGGATACGCAGTATTTT. Protein product: CASSPPGDTQYF. Complete variable domain (other parts from reference TRBV18 and TRBJ2-3): NAGVMQNPRHLVRRRGQEARLRCSPMKGHSHVYWYRQLPEEGLKFMVYLQKENIIDESGMPKERFSAEFPKEGPSILRIQQVVRGDSAAYFCASSPPGDTQYFGPGTRLTVL.

This rearrangement joins TRBV5-1 to TRBJ2-7, with D possibly being TRBD1 (6 bases). In germline, CDR1 is SGHRS, CDR2 YFSETQ. The CDR3 loop spans 13 amino acids. Trimming took off 4 bases at V and 3 bases at J, with 11 bases between the two ends. CDR3 sequence: CASSLTGIYEQYF. CDR3 sequence (DNA): TGCGCCAGCAGCCTCACAGGGATCTACGAGCAGTACTTC.

This sequence joins TRBV7-9 and TRBJ1-1, with D unclear. The germline CDR1 and CDR2 sequences are SEHNR and FQNEAQ (reference sequence). The V end was cut by 4 bases, the J end by 5 bases, with 20 bases between. The CDR3 has 16 residues. The CDR3 coding sequence is TGTGCCAGCAGCTCCTATGCCCCATCTCCCGGGACTGAAGCTTTCTTT. Encoded protein: CASSSYAPSPGTEAFF.

This clone was observed a handful of times. The CDR3 spells CATTVRVSGANVLTF. The CDR3, as DNA: TGTGCCACCACAGTGAGAGTGTCTGGGGCCAACGTCCTGACTTTC. The V and J genes are TRBV6-1 and TRBJ2-6; unclear D gene. Per germline, CDR1 MNHNS and CDR2 SASEGT. Trimming shortened V by 10 bases and J by 1 base, and 14 bases separated the two germline ends. This CDR3 has 15 residues.

This rearrangement joins TRBV18 to TRBJ2-7; no definite D call. Germline loops: CDR1 KGHSH, CDR2 LQKENI. Trimming cost V 3 bases and J 4 bases, with 10 bases left between them. The length of the CDR3 is 13 residues. In DNA form, the CDR3 reads TGTGCCAGCTCACCGAACACCGTTTACGAGCAGTACTTC. Its protein product is CASSPNTVYEQYF.

V is TRBV5-1 and J is TRBJ2-7; D possibly matches TRBD1 or TRBD2 (6 bases each). Trimming shortened V by 5 bases and J by 6 bases, and 12 bases separated the two germline ends. The CDR3 is 12 amino acids. From germline, CDR1 is SGHRS and CDR2 YFSETQ. The CDR3 is CASSRGESEQYF. In nucleotides, the CDR3 is TGCGCCAGCAGTAGGGGGGAGAGCGAGCAGTACTTC.

Details on this clone: The junction shows a germline mismatch at one end, possibly a read error. In nucleotides, the CDR3 is TGCAGCGTAGAAGGTTTCTCGAGGGACCGCAGGGTAGATACGCAGTATTTT. Protein sequence: CSVEGFSRDRRVDTQYF. The chain is built from TRBV29-1 and TRBJ2-3; D possibly uses TRBD1 or TRBD2 (5 bases each). Germline V gene data show CDR1 as SQVTM and CDR2 as ANQGSEA. This CDR3 spans 17 amino acids.

This chain joins TRBV7-9 and TRBJ1-1; 7 bases fit TRBD1. The CDR3 is 14 amino acids. V lost 5 bases and J lost 10; bases outside the gene matches: 13. Germline V gene sequence: CDR1 SEHNR, CDR2 FQNEAQ (reference sequence). CDR3 sequence: CASSQPGQGVIAFF. In nucleotides, the CDR3 is TGTGCCAGCAGCCAACCGGGGCAGGGGGTGATAGCTTTCTTT. The variable domain in full, completed from reference TRBV7-9 and TRBJ1-1, reads DTGVSQNPRHKITKRGQNVTFRCDPISEHNRLYWYRQTLGQGPEFLTYFQNEAQLEKSRLLSDRFSAERPKGSFSTLEIQRTEQGDSAMYLCASSQPGQGVIAFFGQGTRLTVV.

The chain carries TRBV6-5 and TRBJ1-2, with no clear D. The CDR3 loop spans 15 amino acids. Germline V gives CDR1 MNHEY, CDR2 SVGAGI. Trimming stripped 0 bases from V and 3 bases from J, with 11 bases between. The CDR3 is CASSYSPSLDYGYTF. The CDR3 DNA is TGTGCCAGCAGTTACTCACCCAGCCTCGACTATGGCTACACCTTC.

This clone was recorded a few times. The chain recombines TRBV6-5 with TRBJ1-2, with D hard to call. Germline V gene sequence: CDR1 MNHEY, CDR2 SVGAGI. Trimming removed 6 bases from V and 1 base from J, with 9 bases in between. This CDR3 contains 13 residues. The CDR3 nucleotides read TGTGCCAGCAGGCCCCACGGTAACTATGGCTACACCTTC. Protein sequence: CASRPHGNYGYTF.